This T cell receptor (beta chain) originates from a study of cytomegalovirus exposure and HLA in healthy donors. Here immunoSEQ multiplex PCR was the method, and the copy in TCRdb shows in-frame clones only, minus some. The profile shows 65,000 to 75,000 clones, approximately 94% of them singletons. V dropped 0 bases and J dropped 4 bases, with 18 bases sitting between them. This CDR3 is built from 17 residues. CDR1 and CDR2 (germline): LNHNV, YYDKDF (reference sequence). The specimen was PBMCs. V and J are TRBV15 and TRBJ1-2; weak D call: TRBD1 (6 bases). The source of this sequence is a woman aged 18-29 years in good health and CMV-seropositive. The CDR3 is CATSRDGGRFKPYGYTF. The CDR3 DNA is TGTGCCACCAGCAGAGATGGGGGCAGGTTTAAACCCTATGGCTACACCTTC.